Listed here is a single TCR beta chain. The sample is drawn from a study of CD8+ T cells in alopecia areata. Germline CDR1 reads SGHAT; CDR2 reads FQNNGV. V lost 5 bases and J lost 4; bases outside the gene matches: 4. This CDR3 contains 15 residues. Treatment indicated: oral pan-JAK inhibitor, 5-10 mg twice daily. Isolated RNA was reverse transcribed into cDNA used as the sequencing template. Data came from immunoSEQ multiplex PCR; TCRdb stores just in-frame clones and leaves some out. The sample includes about 180,000 clones, about 55% of them seen just once. The TCR was taken from a human donor with alopecia areata. The sequencing here drew on CD8+ T cells sorted from blood, taken at week 24, from a patient treated with tofacitinib. V gene TRBV11-2 combines with J gene TRBJ2-1; 11 bases align to TRBD1. CDR3 in amino acids: CASSRGQGGYNEQFF. DNA of the CDR3: TGTGCCAGCAGCCGGGGACAGGGGGGGTACAATGAGCAGTTCTTC.